This TCR beta chain was identified during a study of RUNX1 and TCR beta rearrangement in T-cell leukemia (dated by TCRdb to 2018 to 2020). At the level of the whole study: The comparison of TCR beta rearrangements and CDR3 junctions set 13 T-ALLs carrying mono-allelic acquired RUNX1 mutations against over 9 T-ALLs that were RUNX1 wildtype. In the mutated group, every RUNX1 mutation was heterozygous, with ten to eleven located in the Runt homology domain and three in the transactivation domain. The RUNX1 wildtype T-ALLs were matched on an immature maturation arrest stage, which was defined as the absence of cytoplasmic or surface TCR beta protein. RUNX1 wildtype T-ALLs were selected to carry at least incomplete clonal TCR beta rearrangements, enabling D1 versus D2 segment comparison. More diverse maturation arrest stages were spanned by RUNX1-mutated T-ALLs, including cases arrested before the onset of TCR beta rearrangement. For comparison with results from a Runx1 knockout mouse model, TCR beta rearrangements in human T-ALL were analyzed. An earlier study had established the RUNX1 mutation status of the T-ALL cases. The multicentric trials were GRAALL-2003, along with GRAALL-2005. Genescan analysis following EuroClonality multiplex PCR on genomic DNA was used to assess TCR rearrangements. The paper's findings and limits, for the study overall: TCR beta CDR3 length or D segment truncation in T-ALLs could not be evaluated because too few clonal rearrangements were available. Fewer RUNX1-mutated T-ALLs carried clonal TCR beta rearrangements (roughly 60%) than reported for T-ALL generally (over 80%). In clonal rearrangements, TCR beta D1 segment usage was not significantly different between RUNX1-mutated (about 83%) and wildtype (roughly 61%) T-ALLs. RUNX1-mutated and wildtype T-ALLs showed similar TCR beta J1 cluster usage, with no significant difference.

This clonotype was detected only once. Its antigen is unknown. At one of its ends the junction is not consistent with the germline gene, which may arise from a read error. For oncotyping and quantification of minimal residual disease, T-ALL samples were taken at diagnosis from children and adults treated according to protocol. To prepare the library, PCR was applied. These reads were obtained on an Illumina MiSeq. Characterization of TCR beta DJ and VDJ rearrangements was performed by next generation amplicon sequencing. The published analysis was carried out like this. Clonal TCR beta rearrangements were identified by analyzing amplicon sequencing data with the Vidjil software. Two-tailed Fisher exact tests compared TCR beta rearrangement characteristics between RUNX1-mutated and wildtype groups. Using fastp at Q25 and MiXCR, TCRdb reprocessed the public reads and kept productive beta chains. Identical CDR3 protein sequences are pooled into one entry, listed with their most common genes and DNA. TCRdb's processing, not the study's, gives the V and J calls here. A total of hundreds of distinct CDR3 sequences appear in this sample, just over 35% of them only once. Around four fifths of the sample comes from the top ten.

The clonotype originates from a male donor with T-cell acute lymphoblastic leukemia. Sequencing was carried out using blood.

This receptor has the CDR3 CASSPRGGGLNSPPHF. The nucleotide sequence reads as follows: TGTGCCAGCAGCCCCAGGGGAGGCGGTCTTAATTCACCCCCCCACTTT. The chain was built from TRBV6-4 and TRBJ1-1; the D gene is possibly TRBD1, with 6 bases matching. The cysteine opens and the phenylalanine closes a CDR3 of 16 amino acids. Only the CDR3 part of the read is kept: 48 bases, read in frame from the first base. CDR1 and CDR2 were assigned from the germline V gene as MRHNA and SNTAGT.